This T cell receptor beta chain was identified in a study of blood T cell repertoires in COVID-19. The wider study: COVID-19 samples collected from the United States, Italy and Spain covered acute and convalescent phases. Nucleic acid was either cDNA or gDNA, and it came from T cells, B-cell-depleted T cells, or PBMCs.

As originally analysed: Amplifying reference gene primers gave estimates of nucleated cell counts. Libraries were prepared by immunoSEQ multiplex PCR; TCRdb keeps only in-frame clonotypes and omits some of them. V and J calls and clone size are copied from that table; D and trimming were computed from the DNA. The repertoire holds about 51,000 clones, 86% seen once, with roughly 4% in the top ten. The CDR3 loop spans 17 amino acids. Germline V gene lookup returns CDR1 LGHNA and CDR2 YSLEER. V shed 1 base, J shed 8 bases, and the junction held 5 bases outside the gene matches. This TCR came from a man older than 75 with active COVID-19. Sequencing used peripheral blood. J is TRBJ2-1 and V is TRBV4-3, with 16 bases that match TRBD2. In DNA form, the CDR3 reads TGCGCCAGCAGCCAAGCGGGACTAGCGGGAGGGCCCTATGAGCAGTTCTTC. It codes for CASSQAGLAGGPYEQFF.